A selection of T cell receptor beta chains follows, all from one sample in a study of blood T cell repertoires in COVID-19. TCRdb's copy holds only in-frame clones and misses some; the assay was immunoSEQ multiplex PCR. The sample yields about 310,000 clones, more than 70% seen once. The sample consisted of peripheral blood. Every receptor here comes from a woman aged 45-60 years who had recovered from COVID-19. CDR3s leave out the opening cysteine and the closing phenylalanine or tryptophan. Each record gives: V gene, J gene, CDR3 protein.

v_gene: TRBV28; j_gene: TRBJ1-2; CDR3aa: ASSAPRSSTYGYT
v_gene: TRBV30; j_gene: TRBJ2-1; CDR3aa: AWRGVSSGGWNEQF
v_gene: TRBV6-5; j_gene: TRBJ1-2; CDR3aa: ASGTGEDGYT
v_gene: TRBV18; j_gene: TRBJ1-3; CDR3aa: ASSPQSGVPGNTIY
v_gene: TRBV6-2/TRBV6-3; j_gene: TRBJ2-1; CDR3aa: ASSARDSKNEQF
v_gene: TRBV4-2; j_gene: TRBJ1-4; CDR3aa: ASSQGEPNEKLF
v_gene: TRBV14; j_gene: TRBJ2-1; CDR3aa: ASSPGLAGGHEQF
v_gene: TRBV20-1; j_gene: TRBJ2-5; CDR3aa: SASIVGSRETQY
v_gene: TRBV30; j_gene: TRBJ2-7; CDR3aa: AWRDFREGLY
v_gene: TRBV28; j_gene: TRBJ2-3; CDR3aa: ASSSPNSGTTDTQY